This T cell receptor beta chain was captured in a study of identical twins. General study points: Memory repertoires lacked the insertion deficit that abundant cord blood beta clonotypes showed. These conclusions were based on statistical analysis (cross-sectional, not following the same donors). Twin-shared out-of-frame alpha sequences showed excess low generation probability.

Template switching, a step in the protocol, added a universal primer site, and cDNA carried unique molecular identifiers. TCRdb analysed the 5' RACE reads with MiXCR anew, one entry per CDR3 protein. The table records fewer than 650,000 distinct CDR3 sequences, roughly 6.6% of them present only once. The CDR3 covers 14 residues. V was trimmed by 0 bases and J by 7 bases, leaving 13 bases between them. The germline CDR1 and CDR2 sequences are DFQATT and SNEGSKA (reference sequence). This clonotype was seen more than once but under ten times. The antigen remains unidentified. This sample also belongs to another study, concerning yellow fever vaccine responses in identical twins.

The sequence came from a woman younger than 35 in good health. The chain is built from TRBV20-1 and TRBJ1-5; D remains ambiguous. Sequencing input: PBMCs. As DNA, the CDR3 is TGCAGTGCTAGAGATCTCCAGGTCGGACAGCCCCAGCATTTT. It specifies CSARDLQVGQPQHF.